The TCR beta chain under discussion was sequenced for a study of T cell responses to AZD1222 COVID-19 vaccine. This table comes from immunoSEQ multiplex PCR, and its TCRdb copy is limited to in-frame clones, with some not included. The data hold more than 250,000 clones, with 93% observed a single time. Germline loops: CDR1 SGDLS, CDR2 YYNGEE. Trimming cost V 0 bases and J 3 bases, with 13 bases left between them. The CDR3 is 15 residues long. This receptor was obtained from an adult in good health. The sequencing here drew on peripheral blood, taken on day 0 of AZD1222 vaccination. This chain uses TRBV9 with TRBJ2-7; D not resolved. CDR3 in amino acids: CASSVGPIDNYEQYF. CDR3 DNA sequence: TGTGCCAGCAGCGTAGGTCCTATCGACAACTACGAGCAGTACTTC. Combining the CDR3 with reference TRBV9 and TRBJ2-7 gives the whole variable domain DSGVTQTPKHLITATGQRVTLRCSPRSGDLSVYWYQQSLDQGLQFLIQYYNGEERAKGNILERFSAQQFPDLHSELNLSSLELGDSALYFCASSVGPIDNYEQYFGPGTRLTVT.